This entry concerns a single T cell receptor beta chain. There is no known antigen for this receptor. Per-base quality was not reported, and no clone a single base away is much larger than it. This sample was taken from a study of Ad26.COV2.S vaccination and SARS-CoV-2 variants (TCRdb year 2021). Broadly, across the study: TCRbeta repertoire sequencing was used to assess the specificity and breadth of SARS-CoV-2-reactive T cell receptors after Ad26.COV2.S vaccination. A total of roughly 32 samples were included in the TCR-sequenced set, comprising roughly 19 Ad26.COV2.S vaccine recipients, 5 placebo recipients and 8 SARS-CoV-2 convalescent individuals.

What the authors observed across the whole study: Higher spike-specific TCR breadth was observed in Ad26.COV2.S recipients than in placebo recipients (P = 0.0014). The authors noted that the TCR breadth and depth analyses may have underestimated total T cell responses. Vaccine and placebo recipients had comparable non-spike TCR breadth, which fits with the vaccine containing only spike. After vaccination, spike-specific CD8+ and CD4+ T cell responses were reported to show substantial breadth.

TCRbeta CDR3 regions were sequenced with the immunoSEQ Assay. After extraction, genomic DNA underwent amplification by bias-controlled multiplex PCR, followed by high-throughput sequencing. The original pipeline was this. Collapsing and filtering of sequences were performed to quantify the absolute abundance of each unique TCRbeta CDR3 region. T cell fraction was estimated by normalizing TCRbeta template counts to usable DNA, with usable DNA measured through amplification of reference genes found in all nucleated cells. Repertoire TCRs were annotated as SARS-CoV-2-specific by exact matching of V gene, CDR3 amino acid sequence and J gene to a known reactive TCR set. The reference SARS-CoV-2 TCR set was obtained from MIRA and was filtered for enrichment in COVID-19-positive ImmuneCODE repertoires, whereby public or cross-reactive TCRs were removed. Drawing on the MIRA antigens, annotated TCRs were analysed further at the level of specific ORF or position within ORF. Breadth was defined as annotated unique rearrangements over total unique productive rearrangements; depth was the summed frequency of those rearrangements. Group comparisons of TCR breadth used two-sided Wilcoxon rank-sum tests. Here the immuneACCESS table is served through TCRdb, limited to in-frame sequences with V and J called. Missing clones are a known gap in these copies; in checked studies unresolved V genes cover under half, and the rest lacks a known reason. The D gene and trimming were derived from the DNA, and the V and J assignments and clone size from that table. Recorded for this sample are 180,000 or so clones; approximately 88% of them occurred a single time. The top ten clonotypes cover more than 4.5% of the sample.

Sample time point, as interpreted from the label and publication: individuals recovered from natural SARS-CoV-2 infection. CDR1 and CDR2, per the germline V gene, are MDHEN and SYDVKM. The CDR3 covers 17 residues, taking in both the cysteine and the phenylalanine. Solely the CDR3 DNA is kept, with 51 bases framed from the first base. Unmatched junction bases come to 12, with V trimmed by 4 bases and J by 4 bases. The sequence joins TRBV28 to TRBJ2-7; 11 of the junction bases match TRBD1. The sample consisted of peripheral blood, taken after recovery from COVID-19. The TCR comes from a human donor who had recovered from COVID-19. The nucleotide sequence reads TGTGCCAGCAGTTCACTAATAGGGACAGGGGGTTTATACGAGCAGTACTTC. Its protein reads: CASSSLIGTGGLYEQYF.